This T cell receptor (beta chain) was retrieved from a study of chemoradiotherapy in HPV16-positive cancers. Background on the study: Candidate HPV-specific clones and shared TCR motifs came from a couple of HPV16-positive patients. Broader study findings: Candidate HPV-specific clones and E7-related TCR motifs grew in tumor during treatment.

The germline gives CDR1 SGHTS, CDR2 YDEGEE. Trimming left V 4 bases short and J 4 bases short, with 14 bases between. This CDR3 comprises 14 residues. Produced via immunoSEQ multiplex PCR; TCRdb's table is partial and in-frame only. The sample contains 9,400 or so clones, 78% of which appear only once. On this clone: Its antigen is not known.

This material was obtained from a patient who underwent chemoradiotherapy. The TCR was taken from a human donor with HPV-associated anogenital cancer. This chain joins TRBV5-8 and TRBJ2-5; tentatively, D is TRBD2 (5 bases). The CDR3 DNA reads as TGTGCCAGCAGCCCTGGACTCACGCGAGAGACCCAGTACTTC. Amino acids: CASSPGLTRETQYF.